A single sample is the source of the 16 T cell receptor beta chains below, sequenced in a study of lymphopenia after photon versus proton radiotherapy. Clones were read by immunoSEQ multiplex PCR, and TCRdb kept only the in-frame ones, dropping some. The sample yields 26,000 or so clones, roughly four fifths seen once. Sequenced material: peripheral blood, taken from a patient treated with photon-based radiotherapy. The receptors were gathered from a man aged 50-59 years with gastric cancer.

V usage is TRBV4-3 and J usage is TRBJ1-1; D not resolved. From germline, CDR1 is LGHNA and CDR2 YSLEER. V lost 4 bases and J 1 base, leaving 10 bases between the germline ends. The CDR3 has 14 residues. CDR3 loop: CASSPTEGNTEAFF. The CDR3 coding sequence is TGCGCCAGCAGCCCTACGGAGGGGAACACTGAAGCTTTCTTT.

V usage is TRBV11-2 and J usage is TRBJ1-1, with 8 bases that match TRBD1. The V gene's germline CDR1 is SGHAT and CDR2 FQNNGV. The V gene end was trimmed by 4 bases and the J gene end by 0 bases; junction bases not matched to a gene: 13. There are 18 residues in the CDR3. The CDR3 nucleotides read TGTGCCAGCAGCTCCTACAGGGGGAGGCGCGGTATGAACACTGAAGCTTTCTTT. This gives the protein CASSSYRGRRGMNTEAFF.

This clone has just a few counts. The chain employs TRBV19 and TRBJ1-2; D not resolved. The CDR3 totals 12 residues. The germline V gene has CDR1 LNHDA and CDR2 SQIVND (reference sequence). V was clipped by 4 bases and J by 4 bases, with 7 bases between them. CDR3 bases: TGTGCCAGTAGTAGGGAGGCCTATGGCTACACCTTC. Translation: CASSREAYGYTF.

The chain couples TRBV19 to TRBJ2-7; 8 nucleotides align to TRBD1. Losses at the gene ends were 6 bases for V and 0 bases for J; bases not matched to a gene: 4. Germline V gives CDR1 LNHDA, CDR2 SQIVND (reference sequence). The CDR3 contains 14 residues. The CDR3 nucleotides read TGTGCCAGTAGCATCGGGACAGGCTCCTACGAGCAGTACTTC. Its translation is CASSIGTGSYEQYF.

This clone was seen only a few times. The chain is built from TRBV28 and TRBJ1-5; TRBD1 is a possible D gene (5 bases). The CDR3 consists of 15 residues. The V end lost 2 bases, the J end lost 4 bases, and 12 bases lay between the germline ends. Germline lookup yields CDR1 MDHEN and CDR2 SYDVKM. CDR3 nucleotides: TGTGCCAGCAGTTTAGGAGGGACCCTGAATCAGCCCCAGCATTTT. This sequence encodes CASSLGGTLNQPQHF.

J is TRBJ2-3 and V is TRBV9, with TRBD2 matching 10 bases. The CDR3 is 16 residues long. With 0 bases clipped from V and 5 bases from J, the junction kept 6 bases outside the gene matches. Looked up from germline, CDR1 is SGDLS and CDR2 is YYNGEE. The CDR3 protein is CASSVGIAGGLDTQYF. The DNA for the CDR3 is TGTGCCAGCAGCGTAGGTATAGCGGGGGGCTTAGATACGCAGTATTTT.

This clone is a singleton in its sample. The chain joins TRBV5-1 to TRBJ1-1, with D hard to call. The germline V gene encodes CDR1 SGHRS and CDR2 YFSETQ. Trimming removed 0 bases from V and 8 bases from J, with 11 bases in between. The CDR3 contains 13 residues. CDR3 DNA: TGCGCCAGCAGCTTGGCTCTCCACCCCGAAGCTTTCTTT. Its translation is CASSLALHPEAFF.

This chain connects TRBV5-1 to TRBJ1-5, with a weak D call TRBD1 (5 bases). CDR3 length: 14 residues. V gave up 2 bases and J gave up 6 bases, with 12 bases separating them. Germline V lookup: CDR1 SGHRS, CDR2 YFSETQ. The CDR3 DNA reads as TGCGCCAGCAGCTTTGATGGGGCGTCTCAGCCCCAGCATTTT. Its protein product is CASSFDGASQPQHF.

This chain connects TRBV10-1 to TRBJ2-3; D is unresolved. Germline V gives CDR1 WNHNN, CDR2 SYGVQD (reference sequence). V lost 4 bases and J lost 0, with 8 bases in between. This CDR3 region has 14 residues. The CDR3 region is CASSGARSTDTQYF. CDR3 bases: TGCGCCAGCAGTGGGGCACGAAGCACAGATACGCAGTATTTT.

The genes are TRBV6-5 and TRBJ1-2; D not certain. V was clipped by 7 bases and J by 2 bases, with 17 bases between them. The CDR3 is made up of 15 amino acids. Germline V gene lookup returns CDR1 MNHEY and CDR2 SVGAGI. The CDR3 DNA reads TGTGCCAGCACTCAACTGAGGTCCCGGAACTATGGCTACACCTTC. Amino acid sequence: CASTQLRSRNYGYTF.

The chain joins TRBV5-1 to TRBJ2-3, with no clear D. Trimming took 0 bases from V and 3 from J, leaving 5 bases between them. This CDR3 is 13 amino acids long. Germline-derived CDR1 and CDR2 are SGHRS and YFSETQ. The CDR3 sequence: CASSLAGTDTQYF. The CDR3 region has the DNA TGCGCCAGCAGCTTGGCCGGGACAGATACGCAGTATTTT.

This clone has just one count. CDR3 sequence reads: CASSVYRRSQETQYF. CDR3 bases: TGTGCCAGCAGTGTGTACCGCCGATCCCAAGAGACCCAGTACTTC. This rearrangement joins TRBV2 to TRBJ2-5; D unresolved. The V gene lost 4 bases and the J gene lost 1 base, with 13 bases spanning the gap. This CDR3 has 15 amino acids. Germline assignment: CDR1 SNHLY and CDR2 FYNNEI. Using reference TRBV2 and TRBJ2-5 for the parts outside the CDR3, the full variable domain is EPEVTQTPSHQVTQMGQEVILRCVPISNHLYFYWYRQILGQKVEFLVSFYNNEISEKSEIFDDQFSVERPDGSNFTLKIRSTKLEDSAMYFCASSVYRRSQETQYFGPGTRLLVL.

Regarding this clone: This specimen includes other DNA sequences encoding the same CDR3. This CDR3 reads CASSSLTVMNTEAFF. DNA for the CDR3: TGTGCCAGCAGCTCCTTGACAGTTATGAACACTGAAGCTTTCTTT. The chain employs TRBV7-9 and TRBJ1-1; maybe TRBD1 (5 bases). The V end was cut by 4 bases, the J end by 0 bases, with 12 bases between. The CDR3 totals 15 residues. The germline V gene encodes CDR1 SEHNR and CDR2 FQNEAQ (reference sequence).

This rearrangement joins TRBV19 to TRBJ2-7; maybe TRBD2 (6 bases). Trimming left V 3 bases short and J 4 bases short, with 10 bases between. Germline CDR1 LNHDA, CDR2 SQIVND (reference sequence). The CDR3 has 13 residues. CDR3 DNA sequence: TGTGCCAGTAGTATGGCCGGGGGTTACGAGCAGTACTTC. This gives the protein CASSMAGGYEQYF.

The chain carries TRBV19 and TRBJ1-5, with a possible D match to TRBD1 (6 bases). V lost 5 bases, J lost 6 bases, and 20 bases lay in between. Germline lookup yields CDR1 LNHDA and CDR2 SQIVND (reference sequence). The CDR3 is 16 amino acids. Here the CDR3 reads CASSGGRRTASQPQHF. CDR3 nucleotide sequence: TGTGCCAGTAGTGGGGGACGTAGGACAGCGTCTCAGCCCCAGCATTTT.

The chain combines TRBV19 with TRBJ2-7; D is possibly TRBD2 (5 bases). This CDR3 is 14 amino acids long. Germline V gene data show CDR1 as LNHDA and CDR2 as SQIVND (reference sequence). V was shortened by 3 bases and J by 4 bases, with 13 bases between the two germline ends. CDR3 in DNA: TGTGCCAGTAGTATCGGCTCCGGGGATTACGAGCAGTACTTC. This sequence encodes CASSIGSGDYEQYF.